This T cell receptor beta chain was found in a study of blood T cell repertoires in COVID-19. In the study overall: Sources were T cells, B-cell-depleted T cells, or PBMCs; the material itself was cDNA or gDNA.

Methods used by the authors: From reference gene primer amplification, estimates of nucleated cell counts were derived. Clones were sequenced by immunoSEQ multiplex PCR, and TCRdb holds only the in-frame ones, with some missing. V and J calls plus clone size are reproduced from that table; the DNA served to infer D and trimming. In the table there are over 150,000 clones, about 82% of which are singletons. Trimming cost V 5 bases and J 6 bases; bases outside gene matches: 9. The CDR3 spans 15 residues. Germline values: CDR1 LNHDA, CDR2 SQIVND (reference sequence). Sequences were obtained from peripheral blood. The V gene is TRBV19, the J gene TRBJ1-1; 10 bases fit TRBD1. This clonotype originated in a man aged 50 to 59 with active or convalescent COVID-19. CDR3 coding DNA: TGTGCCAGTAGTCCGGGACAGGGGTTGAAGGCTGAAGCTTTCTTT. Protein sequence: CASSPGQGLKAEAFF.